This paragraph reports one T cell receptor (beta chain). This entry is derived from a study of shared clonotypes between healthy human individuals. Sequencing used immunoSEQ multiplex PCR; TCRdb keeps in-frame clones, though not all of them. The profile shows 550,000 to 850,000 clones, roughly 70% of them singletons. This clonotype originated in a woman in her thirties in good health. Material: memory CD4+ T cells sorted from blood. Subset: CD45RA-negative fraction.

The CDR3, as DNA: TGTGCCTGGAGTATCCCGGGGGACGAGGCAGATACGCAGTATTTT. It codes for CAWSIPGDEADTQYF. The chain uses TRBV30 and TRBJ2-3; D perhaps matches TRBD2 (6 bases). Trimming shortened V by 2 bases and J by 4 bases, and 16 bases separated the two germline ends. The germline CDR1 and CDR2 sequences are GTSNPN and SVGIG (reference sequence). This CDR3 comprises 15 residues.